Included here is one T cell receptor beta chain sequence, with context. Its specificity is not known. Generated by immunoSEQ multiplex PCR, the TCRdb table keeps only in-frame clones and is missing some. The sample yields about 160,000 clones, 92% seen once. Analyses pooled second doses at about 4 or about 12 weeks. This sample is part of a study of T cell responses to AZD1222 COVID-19 vaccine. The study, taken as a whole, reports: Sampled repertoires all dated from after the peak T cell response. Spike-specific TCR breadth and depth went up after people got two AZD1222 doses.

Germline V CDR1 and CDR2: KGHSH, LQKENI. V was pared by 3 bases and J by 8 bases, with 14 bases between. The CDR3 runs 14 residues. Here the sequenced sample was peripheral blood, taken 28 days after the second AZD1222 dose. This TCR derives from an adult who received the AZD1222 COVID-19 vaccine. The V and J genes are TRBV18 and TRBJ2-1; D gene ambiguous. This CDR3 reads CASSPPAAQDEQFF. The CDR3 DNA sequence: TGTGCCAGCTCACCGCCCGCAGCGCAGGATGAGCAGTTCTTC.